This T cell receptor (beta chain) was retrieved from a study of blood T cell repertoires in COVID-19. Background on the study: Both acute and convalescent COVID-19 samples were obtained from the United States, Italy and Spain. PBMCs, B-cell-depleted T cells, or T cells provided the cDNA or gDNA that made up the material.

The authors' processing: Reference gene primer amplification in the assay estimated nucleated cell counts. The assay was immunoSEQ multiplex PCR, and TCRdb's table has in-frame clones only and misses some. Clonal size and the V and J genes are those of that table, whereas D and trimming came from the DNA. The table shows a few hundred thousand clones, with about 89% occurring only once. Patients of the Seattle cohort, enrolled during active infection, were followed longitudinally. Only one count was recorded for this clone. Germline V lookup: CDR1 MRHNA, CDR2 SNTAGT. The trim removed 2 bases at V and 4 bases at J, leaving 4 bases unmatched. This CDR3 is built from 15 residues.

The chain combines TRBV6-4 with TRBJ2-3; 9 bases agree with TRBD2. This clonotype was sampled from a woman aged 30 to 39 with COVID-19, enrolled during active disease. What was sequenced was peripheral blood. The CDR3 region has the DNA TGTGCCAGCAGTGACGGCGGGGGGGCCTCAGATACGCAGTATTTT. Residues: CASSDGGGASDTQYF.